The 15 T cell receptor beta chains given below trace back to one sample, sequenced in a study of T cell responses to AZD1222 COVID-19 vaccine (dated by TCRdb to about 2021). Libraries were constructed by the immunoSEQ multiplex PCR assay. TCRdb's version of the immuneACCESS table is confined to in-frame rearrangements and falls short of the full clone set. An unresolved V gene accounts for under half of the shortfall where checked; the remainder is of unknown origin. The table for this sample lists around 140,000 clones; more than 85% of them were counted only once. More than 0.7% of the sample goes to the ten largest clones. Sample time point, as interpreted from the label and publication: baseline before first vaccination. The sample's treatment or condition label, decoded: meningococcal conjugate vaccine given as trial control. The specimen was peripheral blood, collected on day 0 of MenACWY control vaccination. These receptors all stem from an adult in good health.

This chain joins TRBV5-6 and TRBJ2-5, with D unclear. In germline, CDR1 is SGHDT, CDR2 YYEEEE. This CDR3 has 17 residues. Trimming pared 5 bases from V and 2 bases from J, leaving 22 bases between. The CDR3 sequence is CASRRRTPKTPQETQYF. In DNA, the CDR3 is TGTGCCAGCAGACGTCGGACGCCCAAAACACCACAAGAGACCCAGTACTTC.

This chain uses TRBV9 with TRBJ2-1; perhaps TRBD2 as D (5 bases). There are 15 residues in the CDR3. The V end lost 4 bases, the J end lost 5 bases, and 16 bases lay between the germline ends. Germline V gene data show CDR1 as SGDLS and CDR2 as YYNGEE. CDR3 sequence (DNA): TGTGCCAGCAGCCCCTCCCTAGCCGTACACAATGAGCAGTTCTTC. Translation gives CASSPSLAVHNEQFF. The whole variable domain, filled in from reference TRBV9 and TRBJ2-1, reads DSGVTQTPKHLITATGQRVTLRCSPRSGDLSVYWYQQSLDQGLQFLIQYYNGEERAKGNILERFSAQQFPDLHSELNLSSLELGDSALYFCASSPSLAVHNEQFFGPGTRLTVL.

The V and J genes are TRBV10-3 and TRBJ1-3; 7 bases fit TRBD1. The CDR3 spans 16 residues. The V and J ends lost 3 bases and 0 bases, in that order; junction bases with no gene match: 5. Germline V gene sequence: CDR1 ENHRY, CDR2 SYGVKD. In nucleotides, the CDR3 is TGTGCCATCAGTGAATTCAACAGGGGCTCTGGAAACACCATATATTTT. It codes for CAISEFNRGSGNTIYF.

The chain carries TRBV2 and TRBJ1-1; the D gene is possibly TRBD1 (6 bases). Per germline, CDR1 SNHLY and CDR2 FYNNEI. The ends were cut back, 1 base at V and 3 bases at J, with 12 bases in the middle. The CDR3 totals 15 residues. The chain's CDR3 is CASSEGDTRYTEAFF. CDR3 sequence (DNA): TGTGCCAGCAGTGAAGGGGACACTCGATACACTGAAGCTTTCTTT.

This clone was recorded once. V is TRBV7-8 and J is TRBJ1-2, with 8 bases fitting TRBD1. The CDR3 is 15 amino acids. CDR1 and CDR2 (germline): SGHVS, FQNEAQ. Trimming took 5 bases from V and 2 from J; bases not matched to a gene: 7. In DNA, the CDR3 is TGTGCCAGCAGCCCACGCAGACAGGGGAACTATGGCTACACCTTC. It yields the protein CASSPRRQGNYGYTF.

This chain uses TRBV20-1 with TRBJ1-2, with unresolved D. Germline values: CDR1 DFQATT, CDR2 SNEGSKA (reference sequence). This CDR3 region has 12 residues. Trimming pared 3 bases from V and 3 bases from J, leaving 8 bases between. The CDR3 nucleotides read TGCAGTGCTAGTTTCGGGGACTATGGCTACACCTTC. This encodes CSASFGDYGYTF.

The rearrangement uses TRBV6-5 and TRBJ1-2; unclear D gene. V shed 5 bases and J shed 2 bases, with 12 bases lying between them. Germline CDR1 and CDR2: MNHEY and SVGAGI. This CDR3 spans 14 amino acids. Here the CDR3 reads CASSRTVDNYGYTF. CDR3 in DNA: TGTGCCAGCAGTAGGACGGTAGACAACTATGGCTACACCTTC.

The CDR3 loop is CASSLFYAATNEKLFF. CDR3 DNA: TGTGCCAGCAGTTTATTCTACGCAGCAACTAATGAAAAACTGTTTTTT. The chain has TRBV27 and TRBJ1-4; D gene uncertain. The CDR3 sequence is 16 residues long. Germline-derived CDR1 and CDR2 are MNHEY and SMNVEV (reference sequence). V lost 1 base and J lost 0, with 9 bases in between.

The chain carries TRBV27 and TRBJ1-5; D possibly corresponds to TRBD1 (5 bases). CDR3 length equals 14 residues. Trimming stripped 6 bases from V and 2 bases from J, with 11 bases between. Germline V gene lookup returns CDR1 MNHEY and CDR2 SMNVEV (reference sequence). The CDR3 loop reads CASSNRDGNQPQHF. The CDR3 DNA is TGTGCCAGCAGCAACCGGGACGGCAATCAGCCCCAGCATTTT.

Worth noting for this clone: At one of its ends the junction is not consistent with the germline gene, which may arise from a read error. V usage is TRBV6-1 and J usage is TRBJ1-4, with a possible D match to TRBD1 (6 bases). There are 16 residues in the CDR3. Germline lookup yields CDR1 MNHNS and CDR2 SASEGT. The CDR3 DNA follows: TGTGCCAGCAATGAATTCGCACAGGGCTGGAATGAAAAACTGTTTTTT. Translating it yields CASNEFAQGWNEKLFF.

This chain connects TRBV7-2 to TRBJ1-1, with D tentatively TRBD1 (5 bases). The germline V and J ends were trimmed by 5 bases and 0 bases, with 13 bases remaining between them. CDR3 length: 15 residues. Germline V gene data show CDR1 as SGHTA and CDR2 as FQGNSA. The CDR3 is CASSNGPGMNTEAFF. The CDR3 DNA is TGTGCCAGCAGCAACGGACCAGGGATGAACACTGAAGCTTTCTTT. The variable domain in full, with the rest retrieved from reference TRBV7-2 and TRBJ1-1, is GAGVSQSPSNKVTEKGKDVELRCDPISGHTALYWYRQSLGQGLEFLIYFQGNSAPDKSGLPSDRFSAERTGGSVSTLTIQRTQQEDSAVYLCASSNGPGMNTEAFFGQGTRLTVV.

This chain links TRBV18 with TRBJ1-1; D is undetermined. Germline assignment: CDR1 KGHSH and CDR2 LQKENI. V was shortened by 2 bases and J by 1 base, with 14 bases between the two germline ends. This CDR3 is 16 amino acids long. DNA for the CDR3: TGTGCCAGCTCACCAGTAGACGGTCTGGAGAACACTGAAGCTTTCTTT. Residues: CASSPVDGLENTEAFF.

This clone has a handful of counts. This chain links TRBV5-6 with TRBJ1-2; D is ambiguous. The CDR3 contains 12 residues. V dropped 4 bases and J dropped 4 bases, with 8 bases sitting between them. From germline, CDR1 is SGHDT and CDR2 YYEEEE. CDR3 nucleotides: TGTGCCAGCAGCGCGGGTTCCTATGGCTACACCTTC. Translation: CASSAGSYGYTF.

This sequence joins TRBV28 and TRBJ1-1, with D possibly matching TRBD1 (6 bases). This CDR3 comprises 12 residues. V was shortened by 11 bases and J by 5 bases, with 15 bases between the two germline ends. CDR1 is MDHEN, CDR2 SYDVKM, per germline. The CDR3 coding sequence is TGTGCCCATGGTCTAGGGGGGACTGAAGCTTTCTTT. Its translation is CAHGLGGTEAFF.

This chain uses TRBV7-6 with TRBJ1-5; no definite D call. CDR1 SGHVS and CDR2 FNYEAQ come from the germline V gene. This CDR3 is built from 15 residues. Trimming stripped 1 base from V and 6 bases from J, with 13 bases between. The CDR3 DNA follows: TGTGCCAGCAGCTTAGTGATAGGGTACGGTCAGCCCCAGCATTTT. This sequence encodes CASSLVIGYGQPQHF.